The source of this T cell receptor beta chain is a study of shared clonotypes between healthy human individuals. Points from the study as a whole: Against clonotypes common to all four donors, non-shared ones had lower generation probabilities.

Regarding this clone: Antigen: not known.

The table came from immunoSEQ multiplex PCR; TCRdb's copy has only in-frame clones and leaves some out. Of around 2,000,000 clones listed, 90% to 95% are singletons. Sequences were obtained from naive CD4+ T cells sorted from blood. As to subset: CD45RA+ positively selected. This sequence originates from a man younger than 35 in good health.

The CDR3 DNA reads TGCGCCAGCAGCTTGGGTCTCCTCGGCCCCGGGGAGCTGTTTTTT. It is translated as CASSLGLLGPGELFF. The J gene is TRBJ2-2, the V gene TRBV5-1, with D hard to call. CDR1 is SGHRS, CDR2 YFSETQ, per germline. Trimming took off 0 bases at V and 6 bases at J, with 12 bases between the two ends. CDR3 length: 15 residues.